Presented here are 4 T cell receptor beta chains from one specimen sequenced in a study of shared clonotypes between healthy human individuals. TCRdb's copy holds only in-frame clones and misses some; the assay was immunoSEQ multiplex PCR. The table includes about 2.4 million clones, about 92% detected once. The sequenced material came from naive CD4+ T cells sorted from blood. Subset described: CD45RA+ positively selected. These TCRs come from a man aged 18 to 30 in good health.

V usage is TRBV28 and J usage is TRBJ1-3; a weak D match, TRBD1 (6 bases). The ends were cut back, 8 bases at V and 3 bases at J, with 17 bases in the middle. CDR1 and CDR2 (germline): MDHEN, SYDVKM. The CDR3 extends over 15 amino acids. As DNA, the CDR3 is TGTGCCAGCTTTCCTGCAGGGGACCGTGGAAACACCATATATTTT. Translating it yields CASFPAGDRGNTIYF.

The gene calls are TRBV14 and TRBJ2-7; D might be TRBD1 or TRBD2, each matching 5 bases. Germline lookup yields CDR1 SGHDN and CDR2 FVKESK. This CDR3 region has 16 residues. V was shortened by 4 bases and J by 0 bases, with 16 bases between the two germline ends. CDR3: CASSPGRKGRSYEQYF. The CDR3 region has the DNA TGTGCCAGCAGCCCGGGACGGAAAGGACGCTCCTACGAGCAGTACTTC.

The rearrangement joins TRBV5-6 to TRBJ1-6; possibly TRBD1 for D (6 bases). The ends were cut back, 2 bases at V and 6 bases at J, with 15 bases in the middle. The CDR3 contains 16 residues. Germline V gene lookup returns CDR1 SGHDT and CDR2 YYEEEE. CDR3 residues: CASSLRQVTLNSPLHF. DNA of the CDR3: TGTGCCAGCAGCTTACGACAGGTCACCCTTAATTCACCCCTCCACTTT.

This clone was detected only once. V is TRBV5-6 and J is TRBJ1-2, with D possibly TRBD1 on 6 matching bases. The CDR3 consists of 14 residues. V lost 4 bases and J lost 3, with 13 bases in between. Germline lookup yields CDR1 SGHDT and CDR2 YYEEEE. CDR3 sequence reads: CASSAGRTDYGYTF. The CDR3 DNA reads as TGTGCCAGCAGCGCCGGTCGGACAGACTATGGCTACACCTTC.